This is a list of T cell receptor beta chains from one sample in a study of identical twins. TCRdb itself ran the 5' RACE reads through MiXCR, one entry per CDR3 protein. The sample has approximately 890,000 distinct CDR3 sequences, around an eighth seen once. A further study also used this sample, focusing on yellow fever vaccine responses in identical twins.

The sequencing input was PBMCs. Receptor source: a woman under 30 in good health. CDR3s include the opening cysteine and the closing phenylalanine or tryptophan. A D gene is named only where the DNA matches it firmly. A row's size may be missing; if present it is once, few, many or a size class.

clone_size,j_call,d_call,v_call,cdr3_aa,cdr3_nt
NA,TRBJ2-1,TRBD2,TRBV11-3,CASSLFFGRGNEQFF,TGTGCCAGCAGCTTATTCTTCGGGAGGGGGAATGAGCAGTTCTTC
few,TRBJ2-1,TRBD1,TRBV11-2,CASSLAGTGVSNEQFF,TGTGCCAGCAGCTTAGCCGGGACAGGGGTTAGCAATGAGCAGTTCTTC
NA,TRBJ2-3,NA,TRBV10-3,CAIGPPASDTQYF,TGTGCCATTGGACCACCCGCATCAGATACGCAGTATTTT
NA,TRBJ2-1,NA,TRBV6-5,CASSYSGRGFYNEQFF,TGTGCCAGCAGTTACTCCGGCAGGGGCTTCTACAATGAGCAGTTCTTC
NA,TRBJ2-2,TRBD1,TRBV20-1,CSARATGGGTGELFF,TGCAGTGCTAGGGCGACAGGGGGCGGGACCGGGGAGCTGTTTTTT
NA,TRBJ2-5,NA,TRBV28,CASSFEAGETQYF,TGTGCCAGCAGTTTTGAGGCGGGGGAGACCCAGTACTTC
few,TRBJ1-4,NA,TRBV20-1,CSARVGGLGEKLFF,TGCAGTGCTAGAGTGGGGGGGCTGGGTGAAAAACTGTTTTTT
NA,TRBJ2-3,NA,TRBV6-5,CASSYSDMDTQYF,TGTGCCAGCAGTTACTCCGATATGGATACGCAGTATTTT
many,TRBJ2-1,TRBD2,TRBV28,CASSLTSAYNEQFF,TGTGCCAGCAGTCTGACTAGCGCATACAATGAGCAGTTCTTC
NA,TRBJ2-6,NA,TRBV7-9,CASSFLKAGANVLTF,TGTGCCAGCAGCTTTCTCAAAGCTGGGGCCAACGTCCTGACTTTC
NA,TRBJ1-5,NA,TRBV27,CASSLSNQGNQPQHF,TGTGCCAGCAGTTTATCGAATCAGGGCAATCAGCCCCAGCATTTT
NA,TRBJ2-1,TRBD1,TRBV9,CASSVIGGWEQFF,TGTGCCAGCAGCGTTATAGGGGGCTGGGAGCAGTTCTTC
few,TRBJ2-5,NA,TRBV20-1,CSAGRGLETQYF,TGCAGTGCTGGACGCGGGTTGGAGACCCAGTACTTC
NA,TRBJ2-1,NA,TRBV7-9,CASSLKDGPSYNEQFF,TGTGCCAGCAGCTTGAAGGACGGGCCCTCCTACAATGAGCAGTTCTTC
few,TRBJ2-1,NA,TRBV11-2,CASSLAGPNNEQFF,TGTGCCAGCAGCTTAGCCGGGCCGAACAATGAGCAGTTCTTC
few,TRBJ1-1,NA,TRBV10-2,CASQGDGNTEAFF,TGCGCCAGCCAAGGGGACGGAAACACTGAAGCTTTCTTT
few,TRBJ2-1,TRBD2,TRBV6-5,CASSYGTRTYNEQFF,TGTGCCAGCAGTTACGGGACTAGGACCTACAATGAGCAGTTCTTC
NA,TRBJ2-7,NA,TRBV10-3,CATMDSYEQYF,TGTGCCACCATGGATTCCTACGAGCAGTACTTC
NA,TRBJ2-7,TRBD1,TRBV7-9,CASSRPPGQGSPVEQYF,TGTGCCAGCAGCCGGCCGCCGGGACAGGGTTCCCCCGTGGAGCAGTACTTC
few,TRBJ2-4,TRBD2,TRBV10-2,CASRGLAGYLAKNIQYF,TGCGCCAGCAGAGGACTAGCGGGATACTTAGCCAAAAACATTCAGTACTTC
NA,TRBJ2-3,NA,TRBV10-3,CAITREITDTQYF,TGTGCCATCACCCGAGAAATCACAGATACGCAGTATTTT
few,TRBJ1-5,NA,TRBV4-1,CASSVYRETSNQPQHF,TGCGCCAGCAGCGTCTACAGGGAAACTAGCAATCAGCCCCAGCATTTT
many,TRBJ2-5,TRBD2,TRBV4-1,CASSQGLAETQYF,TGCGCCAGCAGCCAAGGACTAGCCGAGACCCAGTACTTC
few,TRBJ2-7,TRBD2,TRBV12-3/TRBV12-4,CASTGTSGSTSYEQYF,TGTGCCAGCACCGGGACTAGCGGATCAACCTCCTACGAGCAGTACTTC
few,TRBJ2-1,NA,TRBV5-1,CASRGALQRNEQFF,TGCGCCAGCAGGGGGGCACTCCAGAGGAATGAGCAGTTCTTC
few,TRBJ2-1,NA,TRBV5-6,CASRLWDYNEQFF,TGTGCCAGCAGGCTCTGGGACTACAATGAGCAGTTCTTC
NA,TRBJ2-5,TRBD1,TRBV24-1,CATLPGRGPETQYF,TGTGCCACCTTGCCGGGCAGGGGGCCGGAGACCCAGTACTTC
few,TRBJ2-1,TRBD2,TRBV18,CASSPPGTSGRNNNEQFF,TGTGCCAGCTCACCACCCGGGACTAGCGGGAGAAACAACAATGAGCAGTTCTTC
few,TRBJ2-7,NA,TRBV4-1,CASSLAPIGSYEQYF,TGCGCCAGCAGCCTTGCTCCCATCGGCTCCTACGAGCAGTACTTC